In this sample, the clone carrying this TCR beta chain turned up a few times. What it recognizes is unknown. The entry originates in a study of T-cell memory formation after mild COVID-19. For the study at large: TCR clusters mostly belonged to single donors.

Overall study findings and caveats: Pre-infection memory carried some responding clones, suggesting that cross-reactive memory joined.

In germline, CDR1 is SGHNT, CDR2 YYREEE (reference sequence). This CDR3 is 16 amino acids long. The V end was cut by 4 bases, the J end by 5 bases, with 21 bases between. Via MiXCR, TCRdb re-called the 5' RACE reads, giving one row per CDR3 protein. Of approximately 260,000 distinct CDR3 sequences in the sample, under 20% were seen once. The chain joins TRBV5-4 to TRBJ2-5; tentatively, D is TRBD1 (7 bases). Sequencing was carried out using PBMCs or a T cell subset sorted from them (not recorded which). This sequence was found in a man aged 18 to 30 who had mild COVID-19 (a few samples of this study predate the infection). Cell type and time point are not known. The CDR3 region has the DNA TGTGCCAGCAGCCCTCAGGGGGGAGCTACCACGGAGACCCAGTACTTC. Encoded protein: CASSPQGGATTETQYF.